This paragraph covers one T cell receptor (beta chain) sequence. Its antigen is undetermined. With 6 bases clipped from V and 4 bases from J, the junction kept 4 bases outside the gene matches. The CDR3 runs 14 residues. The germline gives CDR1 ENHRY, CDR2 SYGVKD. The record originates from a study of cytomegalovirus exposure and HLA in healthy donors. The donors gave bone marrow, and they were healthy. Study results and caveats: Later analysis identified about 18,000 TCR beta sequences associated with HLA alleles, using a false discovery rate threshold of 0.05. An apparent linkage of common viral pathogens to several of the most significant clusters emerged in a later analysis. The Asian-associated ancestry cluster reportedly had fewer N-insertions than the approximately 700-donor mean in a later analysis.

PCR was performed using 60 Vbeta and 13 Jbeta primers. Sequencing was performed with immunoSEQ multiplex PCR; in TCRdb, only in-frame clones are kept and a portion is missing. The sample lists roughly 170,000 clones, 80% to 90% seen once, with about 4.9% in the top ten. The chain is built from TRBV10-3 and TRBJ1-5, with 9 bases identical to TRBD1. Input material: PBMCs. The receptor was derived from a girl between 5 and 17 years old in good health and CMV-seropositive. In nucleotides, the CDR3 is TGTGCCATCAGATCCGGGACAGGGAATCAGCCCCAGCATTTT. This codes for CAIRSGTGNQPQHF.